The subject of this entry is one TCR beta chain. It lacks a known antigen. Mismatch with germline at one junction end may stem from a read error. This record belongs to a study of T cells in Graves' hyperthyroidism and ophthalmopathy (dated by TCRdb to between 2018 and 2021). At the level of the whole study: To identify TCR V-J signatures that set the groups apart, the researchers used a discovery cohort of about a hundred patients, made up of fewer than 50 with Graves' ophthalmopathy and 55 to 65 with stable Graves' hyperthyroidism. Whether ophthalmopathy could be predicted prospectively was tested in an independent validation cohort made up of about 18 hyperthyroidism patients plus 17 patients who later progressed to ophthalmopathy. The 100 or so discovery patients were randomly split 7:3 into training and test sets. The study also compared thyroid tissue and blood T-cell repertoires from about six Graves' hyperthyroidism patients. After sampling, hyperthyroidism patients received methimazole starting at 30 mg daily, and ophthalmopathy patients received high-dose intravenous methylprednisolone. The paper reports TCR Vbeta CDR3 sequencing of some 140 peripheral blood samples: around 45 ophthalmopathy, fewer than 80 hyperthyroidism and around 17 progressor patients.

Findings and caveats that apply to the study as a whole: Most expanded thyroid clonotypes (frequency above 0.001) were also detected in blood, a finding suggesting that blood repertoires may reflect thyroid immune responses. During validation, the model predicted progression to ophthalmopathy a median of approximately 6 months ahead of onset, with around 70% sensitivity and 72.22% specificity. A 13 V-J signature model separated ophthalmopathy from stable hyperthyroidism, with around 90% sensitivity and roughly 81% specificity in cross-validation and 80%/75% in testing. No statistical method was used to set the sample size in advance, and investigators knew the group allocation.

TCR beta CDR3 regions were amplified from RNA transcripts. A first-round RT-PCR of the TCR CDR3 used the HTBI primer set with the Qiagen OneStep RT-PCR kit. Libraries were constructed in a second round of multiplex PCR, after which size selection and purification were carried out. Libraries were sequenced paired-end with 100 bp reads on an Illumina HiSeq2000. The paper's processing steps were these. SOAPnuke was used to process the raw data, with reads discarded if the reads contained adapters or uncalled bases, had a mean Phred below 15, or lacked an exact constant-primer or identifier match. COPE v1.2.5 was used to merge the high-quality paired reads, and each unique nucleotide sequence was defined as a clonotype. MiTCR v1.1 was used to align the clonotypes against IMGT TRBV, TRBD and TRBJ reference segments. The analysis included only V-J combinations with a frequency above 0.0001, which together covered 99% to 99.2% of the repertoires. The TCS score was defined as the ratio of F50 (clonal expansion) to E x V (chaos), calculated using BLOSUM62-based TCRdist between CDR3 peptides within each V-J. Welch's t-statistics and random forest reduced fewer than 600 V-J features to roughly 13, which were used in a naive Bayes classifier (R e1071). The Morisita-Horn index was used to measure how similar the thyroid and blood repertoires were. TCRdb reprocessing: public reads trimmed at Q25 with fastp, clones called with MiXCR, in-frame beta chains kept. Each CDR3 protein appears once, grouped with its most common genes and DNA. Clone size and V and J calls follow TCRdb, not the original study. A total of more than 40,000 distinct CDR3 sequences appear in this sample, around 48% of them only once. Together, the top ten hold 30% to 40% of the sample.

Stable Graves' hyperthyroidism was defined as the absence of progression to ophthalmopathy over 18 months of follow-up. The hyperthyroidism patients were between 18 and 65 years old and newly diagnosed, with a disease duration of less than 2 months. Patients with uncontrolled infections, other autoimmune diseases, pregnancy or lactation were excluded. Clinical symptoms, serum thyroxine and TRAb, thyroid ultrasound, and orbital computed tomography formed the basis for the diagnoses. Trizol reagent was used to extract total RNA, and RNA quality was then checked on an Agilent 2100 Bioanalyzer. Inclusive of the bounding cysteine and phenylalanine, the CDR3 is 11 residues long. Only CDR3 DNA is held: 33 bases, read in frame from base 1. Sequences ENHRY (CDR1) and SYGVKD (CDR2) are obtained from the germline V gene.

The clonotype comes from a woman aged 45-60 years with Graves' hyperthyroidism. The chain is encoded by TRBV10-3 joined to TRBJ2-7, with the D gene not clear enough to name. The sequencing sample was made of peripheral blood or thyroid tissue (not recorded which). The CDR3 sequence is CASSPQFPWNF. In nucleotides, the sequence is TGTGCCAGCAGTCCCCAGTTCCCTTGGAACTTC.